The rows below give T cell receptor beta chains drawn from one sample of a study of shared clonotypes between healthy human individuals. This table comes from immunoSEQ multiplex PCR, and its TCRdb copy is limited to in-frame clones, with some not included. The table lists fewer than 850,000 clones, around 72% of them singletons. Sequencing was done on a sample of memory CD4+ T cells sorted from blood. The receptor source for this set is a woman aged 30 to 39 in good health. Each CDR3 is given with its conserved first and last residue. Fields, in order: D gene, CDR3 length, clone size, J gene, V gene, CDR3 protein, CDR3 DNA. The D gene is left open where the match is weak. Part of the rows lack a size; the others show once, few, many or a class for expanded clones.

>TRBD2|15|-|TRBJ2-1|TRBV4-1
CASSHTSASYNEQFF
TGCGCCAGCAGCCACACTAGCGCCTCCTACAATGAGCAGTTCTTC
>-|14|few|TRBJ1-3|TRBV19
CASSMGQSGNTIYF
TGTGCCAGTAGTATGGGTCAGTCTGGAAACACCATATATTTT
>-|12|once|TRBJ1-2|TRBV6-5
CASSTGLYGYTF
TGTGCCAGCAGCACGGGGCTTTATGGCTACACCTTC
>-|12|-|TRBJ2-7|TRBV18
CASSLRLDEQYF
TGTGCCAGCTCACTACGCTTGGACGAGCAGTACTTC
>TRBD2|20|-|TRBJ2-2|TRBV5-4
CASSLARLAGALGNTGELFF
TGTGCCAGCAGCTTGGCCAGGCTAGCGGGAGCGTTAGGAAACACCGGGGAGCTGTTTTTT
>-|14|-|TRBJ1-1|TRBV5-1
CASRPDSMNTEAFF
TGCGCCAGCAGACCTGACAGCATGAACACTGAAGCTTTCTTT
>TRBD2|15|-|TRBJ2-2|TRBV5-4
CASSRPSGNTGELFF
TGTGCCAGCAGCAGACCTAGCGGGAACACCGGGGAGCTGTTTTTT
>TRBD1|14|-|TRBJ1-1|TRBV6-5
CASSVDRRNTEAFF
TGTGCCAGCAGTGTGGACAGGAGGAACACTGAAGCTTTCTTT
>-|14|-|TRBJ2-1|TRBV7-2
CASSLNSVYNEQFF
TGTGCCAGCAGCCTCAACTCAGTATACAATGAGCAGTTCTTC
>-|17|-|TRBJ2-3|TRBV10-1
CASSESTIGSGTDTQYF
TGCGCCAGCAGTGAGTCGACCATTGGGTCGGGTACAGATACGCAGTATTTT
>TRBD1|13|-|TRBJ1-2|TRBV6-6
CASSPPDRGLDTF
TGTGCCAGCAGCCCTCCGGACAGGGGGCTCGACACCTTC
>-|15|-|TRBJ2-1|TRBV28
CASSLRRGGNNEQFF
TGTGCCAGCAGTTTGAGGCGGGGTGGAAACAATGAGCAGTTCTTC
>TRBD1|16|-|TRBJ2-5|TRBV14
CASSQKFTGAEKTQYF
TGTGCCAGCAGTCAGAAATTTACAGGGGCGGAAAAGACCCAGTACTTC
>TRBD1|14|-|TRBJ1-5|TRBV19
CASTLTGATQPQHF
TGTGCCAGTACCCTCACAGGGGCCACTCAGCCCCAGCATTTT
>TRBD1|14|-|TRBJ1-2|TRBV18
CASSPRGQGDGYTF
TGTGCCAGCTCACCGAGGGGACAGGGAGACGGCTACACCTTC
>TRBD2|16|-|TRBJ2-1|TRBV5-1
CASSFGTSGRGDEQFF
TGCGCCAGCAGCTTCGGTACTAGCGGGAGGGGCGATGAGCAGTTCTTC
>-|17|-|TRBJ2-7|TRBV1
CTSSPPEQDQCHYEQYF
TGCACCAGCAGCCCCCCGGAACAGGACCAGTGTCACTACGAGCAGTACTTC
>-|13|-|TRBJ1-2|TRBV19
CASRINRDYGYTF
TGTGCCAGTAGAATTAACAGGGACTACGGCTACACCTTC
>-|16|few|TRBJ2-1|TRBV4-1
CASSQRLDSMHNEQFF
TGCGCCAGCAGCCAACGCTTAGACTCCATGCACAATGAGCAGTTCTTC
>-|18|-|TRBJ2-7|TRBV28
CASTTPRGGYRNTYEQYF
TGTGCCAGCACCACCCCAAGAGGAGGGTACAGGAACACCTACGAGCAGTACTTC
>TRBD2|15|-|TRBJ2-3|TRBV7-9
CASSLEGLPADTQYF
TGTGCCAGCAGCTTAGAGGGACTACCTGCGGATACGCAGTATTTT
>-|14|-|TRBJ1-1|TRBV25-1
CASTVHGAGTEAFF
TGTGCCAGCACTGTACATGGGGCAGGAACTGAAGCTTTCTTT
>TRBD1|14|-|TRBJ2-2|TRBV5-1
CASSYGTGDGELFF
TGCGCCAGCAGCTACGGGACAGGGGACGGGGAGCTGTTTTTT
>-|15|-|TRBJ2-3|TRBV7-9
CASSFAHRDTDTQYF
TGTGCCAGCAGCTTCGCACACAGAGACACAGATACGCAGTATTTT
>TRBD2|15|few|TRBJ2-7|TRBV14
CASSQAGGLWNEQYF
TGTGCCAGCAGCCAAGCGGGAGGGCTTTGGAATGAGCAGTACTTC
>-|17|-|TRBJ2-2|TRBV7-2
CASSLGGGGIGSGELFF
TGTGCCAGCAGCTTAGGAGGAGGAGGGATTGGGTCCGGGGAGCTGTTTTTT
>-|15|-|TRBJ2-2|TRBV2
CASSPTGFGTGELFF
TGTGCCAGCAGTCCTACAGGTTTCGGCACCGGGGAGCTGTTTTTT
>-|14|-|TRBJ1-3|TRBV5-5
CASSLAGTGNTIYF
TGTGCCAGCAGCTTGGCCGGGACTGGAAACACCATATATTTT
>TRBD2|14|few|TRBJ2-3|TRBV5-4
CASSPAGVFNTQYF
TGTGCCAGCAGCCCTGCGGGAGTCTTTAATACGCAGTATTTT